A single sample gave rise to the 8 T cell receptor beta chains below, sequenced in a study of spatial heterogeneity in lung cancer. MiXCR, run by TCRdb on the 5' RACE reads, gives a single entry per CDR3 protein. The sample gives under 10,000 distinct CDR3 sequences, approximately 5% of which show up once; around 29% is in the top ten. Time point meaning: sample taken at primary tumor resection. Without sorting, whole RNA was sequenced from tumor, nontumor lung or frozen PBMC. The sample here was PBMCs, taken at surgery. These receptors all come from a male donor with early-stage non-small cell lung cancer.

Note on this clonotype: A much larger clone lies one base from this, so it may be a read error. This beta chain represents an off-target read in a library built for alpha chains; its size is of limited meaning. The V and J genes are TRBV2 and TRBJ2-3; 12 bases align to TRBD1. In germline, CDR1 is SNHLY, CDR2 FYNNEI. The CDR3 is made up of 15 amino acids. CDR3 bases: TGTGCCAGCATCCAAGGGACAGGGGGCACAGATACGCTGTATTTT. It codes for CASIQGTGGTDTLYF. The complete variable domain, with remaining parts taken from reference TRBV2 and TRBJ2-3, reads EPEVTQTPSHQVTQMGQEVILRCVPISNHLYFYWYRQILGQKVEFLVSFYNNEISEKSEIFDDQFSVERPDGSNFTLKIRSTKLEDSAMYFCASIQGTGGTDTLYFGPGTRLTVL.

A note on this clonotype: Because this beta chain is a stray read in a library intended to capture alpha chains, its abundance should not be given much weight. J is TRBJ2-5 and V is TRBV27; D is uncertain. CDR1 and CDR2 from the germline V gene are MNHEY and SMNVEV (reference sequence). Trimming removed 3 bases from V and 2 bases from J, with 7 bases in between. CDR3 length: 13 residues. CDR3 sequence: CASSFRFQETQYF. CDR3 DNA sequence: TGTGCCAGCAGTTTTAGGTTTCAAGAGACCCAGTACTTC.

The sample holds many counts of this clonotype. As an off-target read in a library built for alpha chains, this beta chain has a frequency of little significance. CDR3 region: CASSLIGRDEQYV. CDR3 coding DNA: TGTGCCAGCAGTTTAATCGGCAGGGACGAGCAGTACGTC. This chain uses TRBV28 with TRBJ2-7; weak D call: TRBD1 (5 bases). The ends were cut back, 2 bases at V and 5 bases at J, with 10 bases in the middle. Germline V CDR1 and CDR2: MDHEN, SYDVKM. This CDR3 is built from 13 residues.

The table lists this clonotype with many counts. At one of its ends the junction is not consistent with the germline gene, which may arise from a read error. For a library built for alpha chains, this beta chain is a stray read; little rests on its size. This chain uses TRBV5-6 with TRBJ2-7; 13 bases fit TRBD2. From germline, CDR1 is SGHDT and CDR2 YYEEEE. The CDR3 is 13 residues long. The CDR3: CASSLSTSGGAIF. CDR3 coding DNA: TGTGCCAGCAGCTTGAGTACTAGCGGGGGGGCAATTTTC. Full variable domain (outside the CDR3, taken from reference TRBV5-6 and TRBJ2-7): DAGVTQSPTHLIKTRGQQVTLRCSPKSGHDTVSWYQQALGQGPQFIFQYYEEEERQRGNFPDRFSGHQFPNYSSELNVNALLLGDSALYLCASSLSTSGGAIFGPGTRLTVT.

This clonotype was detected ten times or more. Being off target in a library aimed at alpha chains, this beta chain has a size of little meaning. V gene TRBV27 combines with J gene TRBJ1-1, with D unclear. V lost 2 bases, J lost 4 bases, and 14 bases lay in between. The CDR3 loop spans 15 amino acids. Germline V gene data show CDR1 as MNHEY and CDR2 as SMNVEV (reference sequence). This CDR3 is CASSLSWAGSTEAFF. The DNA for the CDR3 is TGTGCCAGCAGTTTAAGTTGGGCGGGTTCCACTGAAGCTTTCTTT.

With respect to this clonotype: The size of this beta chain means little, since it is a stray read in a library made for alpha chains. The chain recombines TRBV20-1 with TRBJ1-3; D might be TRBD1 (5 bases). The CDR3 extends over 14 amino acids. V was shortened by 3 bases and J by 3 bases, with 12 bases between the two germline ends. From germline, CDR1 is DFQATT and CDR2 SNEGSKA (reference sequence). CDR3 nucleotide sequence: TGCAGTGCTAGTCCGGGGGTAGTTGGAAACACCATATATTTT. It translates to CSASPGVVGNTIYF.

This clonotype was counted between two and nine times. This beta chain is an unintended read in a library built for alpha chains; its size means little. The chain uses TRBV19 and TRBJ2-7; TRBD2 matches at 7 bases. Germline V lookup: CDR1 LNHDA, CDR2 SQIVND (reference sequence). After removal of 0 bases from V and 7 bases from J, the junction contained 3 bases not matched to a gene. The length of the CDR3 is 13 residues. CDR3 in DNA: TGTGCCAGTAGTATAGACGGCGGGGGTGAGCAGTACTTC. Its translation: CASSIDGGGEQYF.

As regards this clonotype: This may arise from a read error, as a much more abundant clone is one base away. Because the CDR3 is missing its conserved closing phenylalanine or tryptophan, this is likely a read error. A library prepared for alpha chains yielded this beta chain as an off-target read; its size is of little meaning. J is TRBJ2-2 and V is TRBV7-2; TRBD2 is a possible D gene (6 bases). The V gene lost 5 bases and the J gene lost 5 bases, with 15 bases spanning the gap. The CDR3 is 15 residues long. Germline assignment: CDR1 SGHTA and CDR2 FQGNSA. CDR3 nucleotide sequence: TGTGCCAGCAGCCTCACACGCGGGGTAACCGGGGAGCTGTTTTTA. Encoded protein: CASSLTRGVTGELFL.